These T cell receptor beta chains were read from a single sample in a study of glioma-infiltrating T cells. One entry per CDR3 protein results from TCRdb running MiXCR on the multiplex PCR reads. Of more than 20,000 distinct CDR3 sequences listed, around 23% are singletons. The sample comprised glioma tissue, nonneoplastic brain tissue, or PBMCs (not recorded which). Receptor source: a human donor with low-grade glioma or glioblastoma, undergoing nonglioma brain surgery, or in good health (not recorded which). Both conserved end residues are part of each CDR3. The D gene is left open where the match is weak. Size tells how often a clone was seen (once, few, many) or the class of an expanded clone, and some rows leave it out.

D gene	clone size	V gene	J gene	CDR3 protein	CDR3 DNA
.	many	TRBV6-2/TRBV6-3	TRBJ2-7	CASSYYSPTLYEQYF	TGTGCCAGCAGTTACTACAGCCCTACCCTCTACGAGCAGTACTTC
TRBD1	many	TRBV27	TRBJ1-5	CASSPQGQVNNQPQHF	TGTGCCAGCAGTCCGCAGGGACAGGTAAACAATCAGCCCCAGCATTTT
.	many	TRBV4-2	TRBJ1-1	CASSQDFDRLEAFF	TGTGCCAGCAGCCAAGATTTTGATAGGCTTGAAGCTTTCTTT
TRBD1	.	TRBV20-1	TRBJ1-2	CGAAPGTVDGYTF	TGCGGTGCCGCTCCCGGGACAGTAGATGGCTACACCTTC
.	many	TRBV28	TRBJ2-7	CASRTTYEQYF	TGTGCCAGCAGAACTACCTACGAGCAGTACTTC
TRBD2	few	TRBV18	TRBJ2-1	CASSRARGGNEQFF	TGTGCCAGCTCACGGGCCCGGGGGGGCAATGAGCAGTTCTTC
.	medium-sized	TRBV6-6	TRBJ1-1	CASSYWDGTEAFF	TGTGCCAGCAGTTACTGGGACGGCACTGAAGCTTTCTTT
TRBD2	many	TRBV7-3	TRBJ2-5	CASSLSPSGHETQYF	TGTGCCAGCAGCCTTTCCCCTAGCGGGCATGAGACCCAGTACTTC
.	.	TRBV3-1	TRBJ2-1	CASSRGNNEQFF	TGTGCCAGCAGCCGGGGGAACAATGAGCAGTTCTTC
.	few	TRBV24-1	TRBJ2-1	CATSDGASSYNEQFF	TGTGCCACCAGTGACGGGGCGAGCTCCTACAATGAGCAGTTCTTC
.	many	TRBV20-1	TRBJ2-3	CSARGASTVSTDTQYF	TGCAGTGCTAGGGGGGCGAGTACGGTCAGCACAGATACGCAGTATTTT
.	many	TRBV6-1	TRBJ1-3	CASISGNTIYF	TGTGCCAGCATCTCTGGAAACACCATATATTTT
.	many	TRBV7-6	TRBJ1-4	CARSLSQDNEKLFF	TGTGCCCGCAGCTTATCCCAGGATAATGAAAAACTGTTTTTT